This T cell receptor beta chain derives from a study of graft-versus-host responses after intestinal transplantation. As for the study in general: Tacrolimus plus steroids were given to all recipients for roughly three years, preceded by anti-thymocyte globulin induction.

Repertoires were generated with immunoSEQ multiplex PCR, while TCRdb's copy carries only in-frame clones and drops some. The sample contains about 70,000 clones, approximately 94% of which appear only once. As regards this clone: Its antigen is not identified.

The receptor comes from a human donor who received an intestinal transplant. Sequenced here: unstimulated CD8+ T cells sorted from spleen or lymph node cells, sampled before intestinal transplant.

The CDR3 bases are TGCAGCGCTCCTTACAAGCGGGAGGGCCATCGGTGTACCTACGAGCAGTACTTC. Translating it yields CSAPYKREGHRCTYEQYF. V usage is TRBV29-1 and J usage is TRBJ2-7; 10 bases align to TRBD2. This CDR3 has 18 amino acids. Germline CDR1 is SQVTM and CDR2 is ANQGSEA. Losses at the gene ends were 7 bases for V and 2 bases for J; bases not matched to a gene: 20.